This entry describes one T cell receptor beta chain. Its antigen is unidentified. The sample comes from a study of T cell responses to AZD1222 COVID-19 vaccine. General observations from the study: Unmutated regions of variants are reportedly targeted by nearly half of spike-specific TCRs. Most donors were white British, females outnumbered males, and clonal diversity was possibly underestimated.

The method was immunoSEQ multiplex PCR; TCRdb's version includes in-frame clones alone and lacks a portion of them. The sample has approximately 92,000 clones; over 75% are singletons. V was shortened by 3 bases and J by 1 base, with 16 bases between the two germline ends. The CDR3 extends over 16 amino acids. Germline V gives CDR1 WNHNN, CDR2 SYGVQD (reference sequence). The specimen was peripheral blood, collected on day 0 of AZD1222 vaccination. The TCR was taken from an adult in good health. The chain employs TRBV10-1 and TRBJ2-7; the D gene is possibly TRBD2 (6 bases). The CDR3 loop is CASSDGSAGISYEQYF. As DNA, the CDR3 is TGCGCCAGCAGTGACGGGTCGGCGGGGATTTCCTACGAGCAGTACTTC.